A single sample is the source of the 26 T cell receptor beta chains below, sequenced in a study of shared clonotypes between healthy human individuals. TCRdb's copy holds only in-frame clones and misses some; the assay was immunoSEQ multiplex PCR. In the table there are approximately 2.5 million clones, around nine tenths of which are singletons. Material: naive CD4+ T cells sorted from blood. Subset: CD45RA+ positively selected. All receptors derive from a man between 18 and 35 years old in good health.

The chain has TRBV5-1 and TRBJ1-4; D uncertain. The germline V gene has CDR1 SGHRS and CDR2 YFSETQ. This CDR3 contains 13 residues. Deletions cut 4 bases from V and 7 bases from J, with 11 bases between. The CDR3: CASSGPGFEKLFF. CDR3 nucleotides: TGCGCCAGCAGCGGGCCAGGATTTGAAAAACTGTTTTTT.

The chain carries TRBV6-6 and TRBJ2-3; 7 bases are a match to TRBD1. Trimming removed 0 bases from V and 6 bases from J; junction bases left unmatched: 3. Germline CDR1 and CDR2: MNHNY and SVGAGI (reference sequence). This CDR3 is 14 amino acids long. CDR3 nucleotides: TGTGCCAGCAGTTACTCGACAGGGTGGGATACGCAGTATTTT. This gives the protein CASSYSTGWDTQYF.

The genes are TRBV12-5 and TRBJ2-7; D unresolved. The CDR3 sequence is 13 residues long. CDR1 and CDR2 from the germline V gene are LGHNT and FRNRAP. Trimming stripped 0 bases from V and 6 bases from J, with 9 bases between. For the CDR3, the DNA is TGTGCTAGTGGTTTGGTTGGACCCAGCGAGCAGTACTTC. The encoded protein is CASGLVGPSEQYF. Combining the CDR3 with reference TRBV12-5 and TRBJ2-7 gives the whole variable domain DARVTQTPRHKVTEMGQEVTMRCQPILGHNTVFWYRQTMMQGLELLAYFRNRAPLDDSGMPKDRFSAEMPDATLATLKIQPSEPRDSAVYFCASGLVGPSEQYFGPGTRLTVT.

Worth noting for this clone: At the DNA level, this CDR3 is encoded by other sequences in the same sample as well. J is TRBJ2-1 and V is TRBV6-5; 10 positions agree with TRBD1. V was pared by 5 bases and J by 4 bases, with 2 bases of the junction left unmatched. The CDR3 length is 14 residues. CDR1 and CDR2 from the germline V gene are MNHEY and SVGAGI. The CDR3 DNA reads TGTGCCAGCAGTCGGACAGGGGGATACAATGAGCAGTTCTTC. This gives the protein CASSRTGGYNEQFF.

This chain joins TRBV5-1 and TRBJ2-7, with D perhaps matching TRBD1 or TRBD2 (5 bases each). Between the trimmed V and J ends, which lost 5 bases and 5 bases, there was a span of 20 bases. The germline CDR1 and CDR2 sequences are SGHRS and YFSETQ. The CDR3 is 15 amino acids. The DNA for the CDR3 is TGCGCCAGCAGTTTATCCGGGACGGTCCCTGACGAGCAGTACTTC. This encodes CASSLSGTVPDEQYF.

The V call is TRBV6-5, the J call TRBJ1-3; D is unclear. The germline CDR1 and CDR2 sequences are MNHEY and SVGAGI. Between the trimmed V and J ends, which lost 2 bases and 5 bases, there was a span of 7 bases. The CDR3 spans 13 residues. Here the CDR3 DNA reads TGTGCCAGCAGTTACGGCGTCCGAAACACCATATATTTT. It is translated as CASSYGVRNTIYF.

This clone was observed once. The CDR3 DNA sequence: TGCGCCAGCAGACGGGACATGAACACTGAAGCTTTCTTT. This encodes CASRRDMNTEAFF. The chain recombines TRBV10-1 with TRBJ1-1; D possibly corresponds to TRBD1 (6 bases). Germline CDR1 WNHNN, CDR2 SYGVQD (reference sequence). The CDR3 runs 13 residues. V dropped 6 bases and J dropped 0 bases, with 8 bases sitting between them.

The rearrangement joins TRBV6-5 to TRBJ1-1; tentatively, D is TRBD1 (5 bases). The CDR3 has 14 amino acids. V was cut by 6 bases and J by 6 bases, with 17 bases left in between. CDR1 is MNHEY and CDR2 is SVGAGI in the germline V gene. In nucleotides, the CDR3 is TGTGCCAGCAGCCCCGGGGGGGTCACGGCTGAAGCTTTCTTT. It yields the protein CASSPGGVTAEAFF.

This rearrangement joins TRBV19 to TRBJ1-1; D not certain. The CDR3 totals 14 residues. Trimming removed 0 bases at V and 11 bases at J, with 16 bases between. Germline assignment: CDR1 LNHDA and CDR2 SQIVND (reference sequence). The CDR3 spells CASSIDSGPRDAFF. In nucleotides, the CDR3 is TGTGCCAGTAGTATAGACTCCGGACCGAGGGATGCTTTCTTT.

V gene TRBV2 combines with J gene TRBJ2-2, with D possibly being TRBD2 (7 bases). The germline CDR1 and CDR2 sequences are SNHLY and FYNNEI. The CDR3 spans 15 residues. Deletions cut 1 base from V and 4 bases from J, with 10 bases between. Here the CDR3 reads CASSEVAGATGELFF. The CDR3 coding sequence is TGTGCCAGCAGTGAAGTGGCGGGGGCCACCGGGGAGCTGTTTTTT.

The chain recombines TRBV9 with TRBJ2-7; unclear D gene. Germline V gene data show CDR1 as SGDLS and CDR2 as YYNGEE. The CDR3 spans 11 residues. The V and J ends lost 5 bases and 3 bases respectively, with 6 bases between them. The CDR3 loop reads CASRLGYEQYF. The CDR3 DNA is TGTGCCAGCAGATTGGGCTACGAGCAGTACTTC.

V is TRBV19 and J is TRBJ1-1; TRBD1 aligns across 8 bases. The CDR3 is made up of 13 amino acids. The J segment lost 7 bases and the V segment lost 4 bases, leaving 5 bases of the junction unmatched. Germline values: CDR1 LNHDA, CDR2 SQIVND (reference sequence). Here the CDR3 reads CASSRGQAIEAFF. The CDR3, as DNA: TGTGCCAGTAGTAGGGGACAGGCTATTGAAGCTTTCTTT.

The chain links TRBV6-5 to TRBJ2-5; D might be TRBD2 (5 bases). The CDR3 is 14 residues long. V was trimmed by 0 bases and J by 5 bases, leaving 10 bases between them. CDR1 is MNHEY, CDR2 SVGAGI, per germline. CDR3 nucleotides: TGTGCCAGCAGTTACTCGAGTCGGGGTGAGACCCAGTACTTC. Amino acids: CASSYSSRGETQYF.

V and J are TRBV2 and TRBJ1-4; TRBD1 agrees at 10 bases. J lost 0 bases, V lost 4 bases, and 2 bases had no gene match. Germline V CDR1 and CDR2: SNHLY, FYNNEI. This CDR3 comprises 16 residues. CDR3 nucleotide sequence: TGTGCCAGCAGTGTGGGGACAGGGGCAACTAATGAAAAACTGTTTTTT. It is translated as CASSVGTGATNEKLFF.

This clone appeared once. This chain uses TRBV5-6 with TRBJ2-2; tentatively, D is TRBD1 (6 bases). Looked up from germline, CDR1 is SGHDT and CDR2 is YYEEEE. The CDR3 length is 17 residues. V was shortened by 0 bases and J by 7 bases, with 19 bases between the two germline ends. CDR3 nucleotide sequence: TGTGCCAGCAGCTTGGTAGGGATGGGACAACATCTCGGGGAGCTGTTTTTT. Residues: CASSLVGMGQHLGELFF.

The V gene is TRBV4-3, the J gene TRBJ1-6; 8 bases agree with TRBD1. CDR3 length: 14 amino acids. V gave up 5 bases and J gave up 9 bases; unmatched junction bases: 6. CDR1 and CDR2 (germline): LGHNA, YSLEER. CDR3 DNA: TGCGCCAGCAGCGTACAGGGGGGTAGTTCACCCCTCCACTTT. It encodes CASSVQGGSSPLHF.

This clone was seen just once. The sample has other DNA sequences that encode this CDR3 too. The chain uses TRBV20-1 and TRBJ2-3, with no clear D. Per germline, CDR1 DFQATT and CDR2 SNEGSKA (reference sequence). V lost 3 bases and J lost 4, with 5 bases in between. The CDR3 has 11 residues. The CDR3 DNA reads TGCAGTGCTAGGGGGTCAGATACGCAGTATTTT. It translates to CSARGSDTQYF.

The chain links TRBV15 to TRBJ2-5; 8 positions match TRBD2. The V and J ends lost 3 bases and 6 bases, in that order; junction bases with no gene match: 18. Germline V gene sequence: CDR1 LNHNV, CDR2 YYDKDF (reference sequence). The CDR3 is 18 residues long. The CDR3 protein is CATSSDVPGTSRVQTQYF. The DNA for the CDR3 is TGTGCCACCAGCAGTGATGTTCCCGGGACTAGTCGGGTCCAGACCCAGTACTTC.

V gene TRBV6-1 combines with J gene TRBJ1-3; D not resolved. The CDR3 contains 15 residues. From germline, CDR1 is MNHNS and CDR2 SASEGT. The V and J ends lost 6 bases and 4 bases respectively, with 16 bases between them. The CDR3 sequence is CASREDRTLGNTIYF. In nucleotides, the CDR3 is TGTGCCAGCAGGGAGGACCGTACCCTGGGAAACACCATATATTTT.

V usage is TRBV5-1 and J usage is TRBJ2-7, with a possible D match to TRBD1 (5 bases). Trimming stripped 0 bases from V and 2 bases from J, with 9 bases between. The CDR3 spans 14 residues. Germline lookup yields CDR1 SGHRS and CDR2 YFSETQ. Written as DNA, the CDR3 is TGCGCCAGCAGCTTGGTTTCAGGGACCTACGAGCAGTACTTC. Protein: CASSLVSGTYEQYF.

This chain uses TRBV4-1 with TRBJ2-2; D is perhaps TRBD2 (6 bases). There are 15 residues in the CDR3. The germline gives CDR1 MGHRA, CDR2 YSYEKL. V was cut by 3 bases and J by 5 bases, with 13 bases left in between. In DNA form, the CDR3 reads TGCGCCAGCAGCCATGACGTGGCGGGAACCGGGGAGCTGTTTTTT. Translating it yields CASSHDVAGTGELFF.

This chain links TRBV18 with TRBJ1-4, with D tentatively TRBD1 (5 bases). Germline V lookup: CDR1 KGHSH, CDR2 LQKENI. Trimming stripped 2 bases from V and 7 bases from J, with 17 bases between. This CDR3 spans 16 amino acids. Written as DNA, the CDR3 is TGTGCCAGCTCACCATTTGGTGGCCAGGGAACTGAAAAACTGTTTTTT. Translation gives CASSPFGGQGTEKLFF.

The V call is TRBV7-2, the J call TRBJ1-1; D not resolved. CDR3 length: 13 residues. The V and J ends lost 5 bases and 8 bases respectively, with 15 bases between them. In germline, CDR1 is SGHTA, CDR2 FQGNSA. CDR3 in DNA: TGTGCCAGCAGCAAGACGGAGCTTCGGGAAGCTTTCTTT. This translates into CASSKTELREAFF.

This clone appeared once. The chain links TRBV5-1 to TRBJ1-1; no definite D call. Germline values: CDR1 SGHRS, CDR2 YFSETQ. There are 15 residues in the CDR3. V was pared by 4 bases and J by 4 bases, with 17 bases between. The CDR3 spells CASSPIESGSTEAFF. The CDR3 DNA reads TGCGCCAGCAGCCCTATAGAATCGGGGAGCACTGAAGCTTTCTTT.

The V gene is TRBV11-1, the J gene TRBJ1-1; 7 positions agree with TRBD1. V was pared by 5 bases and J by 2 bases, with 2 bases of the junction left unmatched. The CDR3 sequence is 13 residues long. Germline V gene data show CDR1 as SGHAT and CDR2 as FQDESV (reference sequence). CDR3 bases: TGTGCCAGCAGCCGACAGGGAAACACTGAAGCTTTCTTT. Its translation is CASSRQGNTEAFF.

The genes are TRBV7-8 and TRBJ1-6; TRBD1 agrees at 9 bases. Germline CDR1 is SGHVS and CDR2 is FQNEAQ. With 3 bases clipped from V and 8 bases from J, the junction kept 5 bases outside the gene matches. The CDR3 is made up of 15 amino acids. CDR3 amino acids: CASSFLTGGDSPLHF. The CDR3 bases are TGTGCCAGCAGCTTCTTGACAGGGGGTGATTCACCCCTCCACTTT.